Each of the 24 T cell receptor beta chains below was sequenced from the same sample in a study of T cell repertoires in cytomegalovirus infection. TCRdb recomputed calls from the reads with MiXCR, one row per CDR3 protein. This sample has 300,000 to 400,000 distinct CDR3 sequences, with over 7.5% found just once. Sequencing was done on a sample of PBMCs. The receptors were sampled from a human donor in good health (CMV status not recorded). Some clones in this sample may be carry-over from other donors' samples.

In this sample, this clonotype turned up a few times. V usage is TRBV15 and J usage is TRBJ1-1; 8 positions match TRBD1. With 5 bases clipped from V and 3 bases from J, the junction kept 11 bases outside the gene matches. This CDR3 spans 16 amino acids. Germline V gene lookup returns CDR1 LNHNV and CDR2 YYDKDF (reference sequence). As DNA, the CDR3 is TGTGCCACCAGCGGTAGACAGGGGAGGGAATACACTGAAGCTTTCTTT. Encoded protein: CATSGRQGREYTEAFF.

The rearrangement uses TRBV6-5 and TRBJ2-1, with D possibly matching TRBD1 (5 bases). Germline V gene sequence: CDR1 MNHEY, CDR2 SVGAGI. The length of the CDR3 is 14 residues. Trimming left V 6 bases short and J 1 base short, with 10 bases between. Written as DNA, the CDR3 is TGTGCCAGCAGCCAGGGTAGATCCTACAATGAGCAGTTCTTC. This gives the protein CASSQGRSYNEQFF.

This clonotype was picked up many times. J is TRBJ1-2 and V is TRBV29-1; D is unclear. Looked up from germline, CDR1 is SQVTM and CDR2 is ANQGSEA. The CDR3 is 13 residues long. The ends were cut back, 6 bases at V and 4 bases at J, with 15 bases in the middle. DNA for the CDR3: TGCAGCGTCGAAACAGCCTCCCCCTATGGCTACACCTTC. Its protein is CSVETASPYGYTF.

The chain recombines TRBV28 with TRBJ2-5, with a possible D match to TRBD2 (5 bases). V was shortened by 7 bases and J by 1 base, with 10 bases between the two germline ends. CDR1 is MDHEN and CDR2 is SYDVKM in the germline V gene. This CDR3 spans 13 amino acids. Written as DNA, the CDR3 is TGTGCCAGCATGGACTTCCCCCAAGAGACCCAGTACTTC. Its protein is CASMDFPQETQYF.

Many counts were recorded for this clonotype. The genes are TRBV7-3 and TRBJ2-5; 8 nucleotides match TRBD2. This CDR3 contains 18 residues. Germline values: CDR1 SGHTA, CDR2 FQGTGA. V was clipped by 1 base and J by 4 bases; unmatched bases: 14. Here the CDR3 reads CASSLRPPGGLGGETQYF. DNA for the CDR3: TGTGCCAGCAGCTTAAGGCCCCCGGGAGGGCTCGGGGGAGAGACCCAGTACTTC.

The gene calls are TRBV19 and TRBJ2-7; 13 positions agree with TRBD2. Germline V gives CDR1 LNHDA, CDR2 SQIVND (reference sequence). Losses at the gene ends were 3 bases for V and 3 bases for J; bases not matched to a gene: 2. The CDR3 has 15 residues. CDR3 DNA: TGTGCCAGTAGTATCCGGACTAGCGGGGGCTACGAGCAGTACTTC. Protein: CASSIRTSGGYEQYF.

This clonotype showed up many times. The chain carries TRBV7-2 and TRBJ1-3; D remains ambiguous. Trimming took 4 bases from V and 8 from J, leaving 9 bases between them. In germline, CDR1 is SGHTA, CDR2 FQGNSA. The length of the CDR3 is 12 residues. In DNA, the CDR3 is TGTGCCAGCAGCTCCGACGGTCACACCATATATTTT. It specifies CASSSDGHTIYF.

The chain links TRBV6-2 or TRBV6-3 to TRBJ1-1; tentatively, D is TRBD1 (5 bases). CDR3 length: 14 residues. V shed 5 bases and J shed 6 bases, with 16 bases lying between them. CDR1 is MNHEY and CDR2 is SVGEGT in the germline V gene. The CDR3 sequence: CASSAPPWGAEAFF. For the CDR3, the DNA is TGTGCCAGCAGTGCCCCCCCCTGGGGCGCTGAAGCTTTCTTT.

The chain links TRBV7-3 to TRBJ2-1; D possibly corresponds to TRBD2 (6 bases). The CDR3 consists of 18 residues. Per the germline V gene, CDR1 is SGHTA and CDR2 is FQGTGA. Trimming shortened V by 1 base and J by 4 bases, and 20 bases separated the two germline ends. The chain's CDR3 is CASSLKGRILGTYNEQFF. The DNA of the CDR3 is TGTGCCAGCAGCTTAAAGGGCAGAATCTTGGGGACTTACAATGAGCAGTTCTTC.

The chain employs TRBV7-8 and TRBJ1-2, with D perhaps matching TRBD1 (5 bases). Germline CDR1 and CDR2: SGHVS and FQNEAQ. Trimming left V 11 bases short and J 1 base short, with 8 bases between. The CDR3 covers 11 residues. CDR3 region: CAAGGNYGYTF. CDR3 nucleotide sequence: TGTGCCGCCGGGGGTAACTATGGCTACACCTTC.

This clonotype has only a few counts. The chain couples TRBV28 to TRBJ2-7; no definite D call. There are 11 residues in the CDR3. The germline V gene has CDR1 MDHEN and CDR2 SYDVKM. V was cut by 6 bases and J by 4 bases, with 7 bases left in between. CDR3 in amino acids: CASSDLYEQYF. The CDR3, as DNA: TGTGCCAGCAGCGATCTATACGAGCAGTACTTC.

The gene calls are TRBV20-1 and TRBJ1-6; no firm D call. Germline-derived CDR1 and CDR2 are DFQATT and SNEGSKA (reference sequence). Trimming shortened V by 8 bases and J by 0 bases, and 11 bases separated the two germline ends. The CDR3 extends over 14 amino acids. Here the CDR3 DNA reads TGCAGTACTTCAGTGGGCTCCTATAATTCACCCCTCCACTTT. This gives the protein CSTSVGSYNSPLHF.

This clonotype was detected only a few times. The genes are TRBV6-6 and TRBJ2-1; D is ambiguous. Trimming shortened V by 6 bases and J by 7 bases, and 13 bases separated the two germline ends. Per germline, CDR1 MNHNY and CDR2 SVGAGI (reference sequence). The CDR3 covers 13 residues. CDR3 nucleotide sequence: TGTGCCAGCAGCTCCTTTCAAGGGAATGAGCAGTTCTTC. This codes for CASSSFQGNEQFF.

This clonotype has ten or more counts. The chain combines TRBV28 with TRBJ2-7; TRBD1 matches at 10 bases. The germline gives CDR1 MDHEN, CDR2 SYDVKM. CDR3 length equals 14 residues. The V segment lost 7 bases and the J segment 3 bases; nucleotides outside the gene matches: 6. The CDR3 sequence: CASKKGTGVYEQYF. The CDR3 DNA follows: TGTGCCAGCAAAAAAGGGACAGGGGTCTACGAGCAGTACTTC.

This chain joins TRBV5-6 and TRBJ2-5; D not certain. The CDR3 runs to 14 residues. Per germline, CDR1 SGHDT and CDR2 YYEEEE. The germline V and J ends were trimmed by 4 bases and 1 base, with 11 bases remaining between them. The DNA for the CDR3 is TGTGCCAGCAGCCGGGTGGATTTCCAAGAGACCCAGTACTTC. This translates into CASSRVDFQETQYF.

The sample holds many counts of this clonotype. The chain joins TRBV7-2 to TRBJ1-1; tentative D call: TRBD1 (6 bases). This CDR3 is built from 13 residues. Germline values: CDR1 SGHTA, CDR2 FQGNSA. Trimming removed 3 bases from V and 11 bases from J, with 16 bases in between. The CDR3 region is CASSLDSGVGAFF. Written as DNA, the CDR3 is TGTGCCAGCAGCTTGGATTCAGGGGTTGGGGCTTTCTTT.

The chain uses TRBV20-1 and TRBJ2-1, with TRBD2 matching over 14 bases. The germline V gene encodes CDR1 DFQATT and CDR2 SNEGSKA (reference sequence). The J segment lost 1 base and the V segment lost 3 bases, leaving 17 bases of the junction unmatched. The CDR3 is 21 amino acids. CDR3 sequence (DNA): TGCAGTGCTAGGTGGAAACGAGGGACTAGCGGGAGTAGGTCGTCCTACAATGAGCAGTTCTTC. Encoded protein: CSARWKRGTSGSRSSYNEQFF.

This clonotype was recorded at least ten times. This chain joins TRBV7-2 and TRBJ2-1, with TRBD2 as a possible D gene (6 bases). Germline loops: CDR1 SGHTA, CDR2 FQGNSA. The CDR3 loop spans 15 amino acids. The V and J ends lost 3 bases and 3 bases respectively, with 12 bases between them. This chain's CDR3 is CASSFSSAGYNEQFF. Written as DNA, the CDR3 is TGTGCCAGCAGCTTTTCTAGCGCCGGCTACAATGAGCAGTTCTTC.

This clonotype was detected a few times. The gene calls are TRBV30 and TRBJ1-2; D may be TRBD1 (5 bases). The V end was cut by 4 bases, the J end by 5 bases, with 20 bases between. Germline CDR1 is GTSNPN and CDR2 is SVGIG (reference sequence). The CDR3 length is 15 residues. The CDR3 protein is CAWKGVLGRVYGYTF. CDR3 DNA sequence: TGTGCCTGGAAAGGGGTTCTTGGCAGAGTTTATGGCTACACCTTC. The full variable domain, in which reference TRBV30 and TRBJ1-2 provide the parts outside the CDR3, is SQTIHQWPATLVQPVGSPLSLECTVEGTSNPNLYWYRQAAGRGLQLLFYSVGIGQISSEVPQNLSASRPQDRQFILSSKKLLLSDSGFYLCAWKGVLGRVYGYTFGSGTRLTVV.

Many counts were recorded for this clonotype. The chain links TRBV7-8 to TRBJ1-5; D is unresolved. CDR1 SGHVS and CDR2 FQNEAQ come from the germline V gene. Deletions cut 5 bases from V and 0 bases from J, with 8 bases between. CDR3 size: 14 residues. The CDR3 region is CASSPRNSNQPQHF. Written as DNA, the CDR3 is TGTGCCAGCAGCCCTCGCAATAGCAATCAGCCCCAGCATTTT.

This clonotype was observed a handful of times. This chain joins TRBV11-2 and TRBJ1-2, with 7 bases matching TRBD1. CDR3 length equals 16 residues. J gave up 0 bases and V 0 bases, and 4 bases lay outside the gene matches. The V gene's germline CDR1 is SGHAT and CDR2 FQNNGV. The CDR3, as DNA: TGTGCCAGCAGCTTAGATCCCAGGGGGACTAACTATGGCTACACCTTC. It specifies CASSLDPRGTNYGYTF.

This clonotype was counted ten times or more. CDR3 in DNA: TGTGCCAGCAGCTTAAAGGCAGGCTCCTATAATTCACCCCTCCACTTT. It translates to CASSLKAGSYNSPLHF. The chain is built from TRBV7-3 and TRBJ1-6; no definite D call. Trimming took 1 base from V and 0 from J, leaving 7 bases between them. The germline V gene encodes CDR1 SGHTA and CDR2 FQGTGA. The CDR3 extends over 16 amino acids. Full variable domain (missing parts from reference TRBV7-3 and TRBJ1-6): GAGVSQTPSNKVTEKGKYVELRCDPISGHTALYWYRQSLGQGPEFLIYFQGTGAADDSGLPNDRFFAVRPEGSVSTLKIQRTERGDSAVYLCASSLKAGSYNSPLHFGNGTRLTVT.

This clonotype was seen more than once but under ten times. This chain links TRBV20-1 with TRBJ1-2; D uncertain. CDR1 DFQATT and CDR2 SNEGSKA come from the germline V gene (reference sequence). The CDR3 is 13 amino acids. Trimming stripped 1 base from V and 5 bases from J, with 11 bases between. This CDR3 is CSARVAGKYGYTF. For the CDR3, the DNA is TGCAGTGCTAGAGTAGCCGGCAAATATGGCTACACCTTC.

This clonotype was counted at least ten times. The gene calls are TRBV7-2 and TRBJ1-5, with D perhaps matching TRBD1 (6 bases). Deletions cut 6 bases from V and 7 bases from J, with 22 bases between. Per germline, CDR1 SGHTA and CDR2 FQGNSA. CDR3 size: 16 residues. CDR3 coding DNA: TGTGCCAGCAGAACATCGGGGGGGGCGGTAGAGCAGCCCCAGCATTTT. It translates to CASRTSGGAVEQPQHF. Using reference TRBV7-2 and TRBJ1-5 for the parts outside the CDR3, the full variable domain is GAGVSQSPSNKVTEKGKDVELRCDPISGHTALYWYRQSLGQGLEFLIYFQGNSAPDKSGLPSDRFSAERTGGSVSTLTIQRTQQEDSAVYLCASRTSGGAVEQPQHFGDGTRLSIL.